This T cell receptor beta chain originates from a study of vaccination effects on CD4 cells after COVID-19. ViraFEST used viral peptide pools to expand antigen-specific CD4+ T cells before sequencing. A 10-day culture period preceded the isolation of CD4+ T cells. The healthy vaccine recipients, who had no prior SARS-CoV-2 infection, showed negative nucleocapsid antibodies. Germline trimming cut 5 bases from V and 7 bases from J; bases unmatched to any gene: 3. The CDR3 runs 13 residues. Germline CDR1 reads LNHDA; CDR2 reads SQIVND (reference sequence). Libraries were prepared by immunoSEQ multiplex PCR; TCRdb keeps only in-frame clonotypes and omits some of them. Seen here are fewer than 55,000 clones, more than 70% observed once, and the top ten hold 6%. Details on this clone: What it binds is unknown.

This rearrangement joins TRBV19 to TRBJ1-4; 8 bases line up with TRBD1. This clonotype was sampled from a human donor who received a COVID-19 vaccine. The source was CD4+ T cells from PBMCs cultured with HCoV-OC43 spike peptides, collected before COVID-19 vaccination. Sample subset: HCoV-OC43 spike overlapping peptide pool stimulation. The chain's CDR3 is CASSQGASEKLFF. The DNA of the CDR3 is TGTGCCAGTAGTCAGGGGGCAAGTGAAAAACTGTTTTTT.